This T cell receptor beta chain was captured in a study of long-term antiretroviral therapy in people with HIV. With 1 base removed from V and 5 bases from J, the gap between germline ends came to 14 bases. The CDR3 contains 15 residues. In germline, CDR1 is SGDLS, CDR2 YYNGEE. Survey-level resolution applied to immunoSEQ assay v3.0. It was about 40,000-55,000 T-cell genomes per sample that sequencing targeted. The repertoire was sequenced with immunoSEQ multiplex PCR; TCRdb's copy has only in-frame clones and lacks some. The table lists some 13,000 clones, 75% to 85% of them singletons, with 17% in the top ten. As for this clone: What it binds is unknown.

Whole-study findings and limits: Clones showing expansion before ART dominated the repertoire at all time points. The study found narrower CDR3 length ranges in HIV repertoires than in controls.

Every participant with HIV received treatment in the United States. V and J are TRBV9 and TRBJ2-3, with D tentatively TRBD2 (6 bases). The material was unsorted PBMCs, obtained 3.4 years after starting antiretroviral therapy. The TCR was taken from a man aged 35-49 years with HIV. CDR3 sequence (DNA): TGTGCCAGCAGCGTATTGGCGGGACGGGGAGATACGCAGTATTTT. Its protein product is CASSVLAGRGDTQYF. Supplemented by reference TRBV9 and TRBJ2-3, the full variable domain reads DSGVTQTPKHLITATGQRVTLRCSPRSGDLSVYWYQQSLDQGLQFLIQYYNGEERAKGNILERFSAQQFPDLHSELNLSSLELGDSALYFCASSVLAGRGDTQYFGPGTRLTVL.